This T cell receptor beta chain originates from a study of blood T cell repertoires in COVID-19. Overall study context: Sites across the United States, Italy and Spain contributed samples from acute and convalescent COVID-19.

This clone was observed once. As handled by the study authors: Using reference gene primer amplification, nucleated cell counts were estimated. Assay: immunoSEQ multiplex PCR; the TCRdb copy retains only in-frame clones and omits some. V, J and clone size derive from that table, while D and trimming were established from the DNA sequence. The table includes about 59,000 clones, less than 85% detected once. V shed 3 bases and J 4 bases; nucleotides not matched to a gene: 11. CDR1 is MGHRA and CDR2 is YSYEKL in the germline V gene. This CDR3 spans 17 amino acids. Sequences were obtained from peripheral blood. The chain recombines TRBV4-1 with TRBJ1-5; 8 nucleotides line up with TRBD1. This receptor was obtained from a woman aged 70 to 79 with acute or convalescent COVID-19. CDR3 in amino acids: CASSQGDRPLGNQPQHF. DNA of the CDR3: TGCGCCAGCAGCCAGGGGGACAGGCCTTTGGGGAATCAGCCCCAGCATTTT.